The clone carrying this T cell receptor (beta chain) appeared a few times. Its antigen is not known. V shed 0 bases and J 2 bases; nucleotides not matched to a gene: 7. CDR1 and CDR2 from the germline V gene are SGHVS and FNYEAQ. The CDR3 runs to 17 residues. The source of the sample is a study of cytomegalovirus exposure and HLA in healthy donors. About the study: The approximately 710 first-cohort repertoires and the 95 to 150 validation repertoires shared the same platform, a later analysis reported. Study results and limitations: Some public TCRs appeared in many individuals, while most sequences were rare.

Some clones are missing from TCRdb's copy, which holds only in-frame ones; the method was immunoSEQ multiplex PCR. The sample carries about 110,000 clones, approximately 88% recorded once. The chain joins TRBV7-6 to TRBJ2-7; 10 positions match TRBD1. The sequence was obtained from a woman in her 30s in good health and CMV-seropositive. Sequencing used PBMCs. The CDR3: CASSLASGQGTAYEQYF. The CDR3 DNA follows: TGTGCCAGCAGCTTAGCCTCGGGACAGGGGACGGCCTACGAGCAGTACTTC.